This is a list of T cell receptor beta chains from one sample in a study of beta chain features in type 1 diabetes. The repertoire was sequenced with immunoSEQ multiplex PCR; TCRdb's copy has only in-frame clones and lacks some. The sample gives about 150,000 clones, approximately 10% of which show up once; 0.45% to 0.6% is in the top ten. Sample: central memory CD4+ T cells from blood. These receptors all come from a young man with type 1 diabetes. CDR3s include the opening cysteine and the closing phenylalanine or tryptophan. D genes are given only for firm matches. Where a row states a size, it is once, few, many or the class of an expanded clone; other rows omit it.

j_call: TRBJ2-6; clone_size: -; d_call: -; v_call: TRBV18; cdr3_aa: CASSPDPPGGTGANVLTF; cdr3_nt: TGTGCCAGCTCACCAGATCCGCCAGGGGGGACTGGGGCCAACGTCCTGACTTTC
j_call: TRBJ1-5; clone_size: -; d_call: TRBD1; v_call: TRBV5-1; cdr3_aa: CASSLDRGDQPQHF; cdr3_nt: TGCGCCAGCAGCTTGGACAGGGGAGATCAGCCCCAGCATTTT
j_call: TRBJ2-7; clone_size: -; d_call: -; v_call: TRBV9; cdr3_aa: CASSARDTTTSYEQYF; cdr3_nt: TGTGCCAGCAGCGCTCGGGACACCACGACCTCCTACGAGCAGTACTTC
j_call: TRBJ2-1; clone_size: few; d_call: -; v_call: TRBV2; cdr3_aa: CASLPGTLYNEQFF; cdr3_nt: TGTGCCAGCCTACCCGGGACTCTCTACAATGAGCAGTTCTTC
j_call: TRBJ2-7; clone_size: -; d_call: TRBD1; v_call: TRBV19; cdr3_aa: CASSIPGQGAYEQYF; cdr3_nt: TGTGCCAGTAGTATTCCGGGACAGGGGGCCTACGAGCAGTACTTC
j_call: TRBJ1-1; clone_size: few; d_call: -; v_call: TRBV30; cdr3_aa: CAWSLQHLLLRGAFF; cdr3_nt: TGTGCCTGGAGTTTACAGCACTTGCTATTAAGGGGAGCTTTCTTT
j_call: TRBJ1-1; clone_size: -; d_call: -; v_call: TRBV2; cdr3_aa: CASSGDTNTEAFF; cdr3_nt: TGTGCCAGCAGTGGTGACACCAACACTGAAGCTTTCTTT
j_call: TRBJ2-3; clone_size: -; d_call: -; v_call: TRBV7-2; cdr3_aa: CASSLVSQADTQYF; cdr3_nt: TGTGCCAGCAGCTTAGTGTCACAGGCAGATACGCAGTATTTT
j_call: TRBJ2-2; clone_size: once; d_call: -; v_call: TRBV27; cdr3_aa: CASSLWDTANTGELFF; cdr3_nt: TGTGCCAGCAGTTTATGGGACACGGCGAACACCGGGGAGCTGTTTTTT
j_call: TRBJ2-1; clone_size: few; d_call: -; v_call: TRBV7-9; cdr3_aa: CASSLNRDEQFF; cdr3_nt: TGTGCCAGCAGCCTAAACAGGGATGAGCAGTTCTTC
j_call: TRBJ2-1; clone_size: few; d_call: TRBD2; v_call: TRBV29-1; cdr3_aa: CSVEGGTGLAAYNEQFF; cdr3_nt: TGCAGCGTTGAGGGGGGGACGGGACTAGCGGCCTACAATGAGCAGTTCTTC
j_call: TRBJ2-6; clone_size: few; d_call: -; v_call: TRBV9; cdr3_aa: CASRESGSGANVLTF; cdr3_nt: TGTGCCAGCAGGGAGTCGGGCTCTGGGGCCAACGTCCTGACTTTC
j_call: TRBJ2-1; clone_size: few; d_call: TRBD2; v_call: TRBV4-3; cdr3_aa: CASSQDPREAYNEQFF; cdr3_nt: TGCGCCAGCAGCCAAGATCCCCGGGAGGCCTACAATGAGCAGTTCTTC
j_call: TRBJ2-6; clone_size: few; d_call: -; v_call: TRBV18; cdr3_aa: CASSPQFLGAGANVLTF; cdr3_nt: TGTGCCAGCTCACCCCAGTTCTTAGGGGCCGGGGCCAACGTCCTGACTTTC
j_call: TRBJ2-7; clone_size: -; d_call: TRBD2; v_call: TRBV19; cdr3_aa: CASSTGGGGGYEQYF; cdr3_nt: TGTGCCAGTAGTACGGGAGGCGGAGGTGGCTACGAGCAGTACTTC
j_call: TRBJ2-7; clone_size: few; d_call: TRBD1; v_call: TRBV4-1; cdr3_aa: CASSRDRDYEQYF; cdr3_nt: TGCGCCAGCAGCCGAGACAGGGACTACGAGCAGTACTTC
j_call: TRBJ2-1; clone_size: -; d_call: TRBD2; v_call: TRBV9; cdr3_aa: CASSVGRRLAGGAPYNEQFF; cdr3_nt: TGTGCCAGCAGCGTAGGAAGGAGACTAGCGGGAGGTGCGCCCTACAATGAGCAGTTCTTC
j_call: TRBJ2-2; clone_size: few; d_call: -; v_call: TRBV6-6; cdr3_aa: CASSYSAPGGTGELFF; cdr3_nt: TGTGCCAGCAGTTACTCGGCGCCGGGTGGCACCGGGGAGCTGTTTTTT
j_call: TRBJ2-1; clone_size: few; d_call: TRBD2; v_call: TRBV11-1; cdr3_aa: CASSLESGRTYNEQFF; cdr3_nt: TGTGCCAGCAGCTTAGAAAGCGGGAGGACTTACAATGAGCAGTTCTTC
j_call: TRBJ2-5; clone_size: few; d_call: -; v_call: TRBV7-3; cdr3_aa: CASSRSNSETQYF; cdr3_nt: TGTGCCAGCAGCCGTAGCAATAGTGAGACCCAGTACTTC
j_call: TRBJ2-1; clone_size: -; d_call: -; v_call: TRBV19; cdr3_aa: CASRRDSQVEQFF; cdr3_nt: TGTGCCAGTAGGCGGGACAGTCAAGTGGAGCAGTTCTTC
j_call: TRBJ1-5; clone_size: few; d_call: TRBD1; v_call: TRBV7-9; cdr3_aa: CASSPGTGGNQPQHF; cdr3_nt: TGTGCCAGCAGCCCAGGGACAGGGGGCAATCAGCCCCAGCATTTT
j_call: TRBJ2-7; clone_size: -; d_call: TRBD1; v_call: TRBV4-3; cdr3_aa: CASSQDSGQGTEQYF; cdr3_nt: TGCGCCAGCAGCCAAGATTCGGGACAGGGGACCGAGCAGTACTTC
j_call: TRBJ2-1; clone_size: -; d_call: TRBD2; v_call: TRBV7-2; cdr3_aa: CASVNSGRVGEQFF; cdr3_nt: TGTGCCAGCGTGAATAGCGGGAGGGTAGGTGAGCAGTTCTTC
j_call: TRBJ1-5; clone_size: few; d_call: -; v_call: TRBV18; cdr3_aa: CASSPGPNQPQHF; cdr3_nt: TGTGCCAGCTCACCGGGGCCTAATCAGCCCCAGCATTTT
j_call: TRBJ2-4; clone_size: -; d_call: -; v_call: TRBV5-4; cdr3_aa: CASSLRGAKNIQYF; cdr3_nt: TGTGCCAGCAGCTTGCGAGGAGCCAAAAACATTCAGTACTTC
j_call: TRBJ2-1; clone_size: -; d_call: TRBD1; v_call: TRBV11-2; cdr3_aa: CASSLENAGGNEQFF; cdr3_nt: TGTGCCAGCAGCTTAGAGAATGCAGGGGGCAATGAGCAGTTCTTC
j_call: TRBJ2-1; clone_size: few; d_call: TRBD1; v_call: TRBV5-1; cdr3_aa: CASSLRLGQYNEQFF; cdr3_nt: TGCGCCAGCAGCCTACGGCTGGGACAGTACAATGAGCAGTTCTTC
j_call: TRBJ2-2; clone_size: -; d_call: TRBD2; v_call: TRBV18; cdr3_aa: CASSQPSGSVRTGELFF; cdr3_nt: TGTGCCAGCTCACAGCCTAGCGGGAGCGTTCGAACCGGGGAGCTGTTTTTT
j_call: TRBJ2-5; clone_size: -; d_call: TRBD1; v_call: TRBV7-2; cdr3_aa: CASSIRQGQETQYF; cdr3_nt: TGTGCCAGCAGCATCCGACAGGGCCAAGAGACCCAGTACTTC
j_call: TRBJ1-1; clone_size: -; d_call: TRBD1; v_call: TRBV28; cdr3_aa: CASKTGADTEAFF; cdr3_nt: TGTGCCAGCAAAACAGGGGCGGACACTGAAGCTTTCTTT
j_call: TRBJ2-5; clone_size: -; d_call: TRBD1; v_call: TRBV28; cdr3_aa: CASSLPQGARETQYF; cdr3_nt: TGTGCCAGCAGTTTACCCCAGGGGGCTCGGGAGACCCAGTACTTC
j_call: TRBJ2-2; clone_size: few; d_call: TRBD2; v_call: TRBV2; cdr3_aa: CASRPSGGENGELFF; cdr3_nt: TGTGCCAGCAGGCCGAGCGGGGGAGAGAACGGGGAGCTGTTTTTT
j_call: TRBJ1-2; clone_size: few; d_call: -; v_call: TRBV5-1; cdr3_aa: CASTQGGAADYGYTF; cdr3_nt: TGCGCCAGCACCCAAGGCGGAGCAGCTGACTATGGCTACACCTTC
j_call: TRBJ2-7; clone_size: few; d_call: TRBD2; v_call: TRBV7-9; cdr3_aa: CASSLLAGAYEQYF; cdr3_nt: TGTGCCAGCAGCTTACTAGCGGGAGCCTACGAGCAGTACTTC
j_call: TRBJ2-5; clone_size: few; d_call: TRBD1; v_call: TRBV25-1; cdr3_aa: CASGGQAWETQYF; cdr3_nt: TGTGCCAGCGGGGGACAGGCGTGGGAGACCCAGTACTTC
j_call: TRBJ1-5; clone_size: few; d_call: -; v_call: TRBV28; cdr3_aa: CASRDNNQPQHF; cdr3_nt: TGTGCCAGCAGGGACAACAATCAGCCCCAGCATTTT
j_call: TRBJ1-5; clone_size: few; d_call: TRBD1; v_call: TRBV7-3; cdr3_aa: CASSPRGRMNQPQHF; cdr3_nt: TGTGCCAGCAGCCCCAGGGGGCGCATGAATCAGCCCCAGCATTTT
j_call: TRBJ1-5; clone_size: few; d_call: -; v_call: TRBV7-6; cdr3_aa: CASSLASGYNQPQHF; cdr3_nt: TGTGCCAGCAGCTTAGCGTCAGGTTACAATCAGCCCCAGCATTTT
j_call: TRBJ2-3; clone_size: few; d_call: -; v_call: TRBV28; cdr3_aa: CASTRTDTQYF; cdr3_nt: TGTGCCAGCACTCGGACAGATACGCAGTATTTT
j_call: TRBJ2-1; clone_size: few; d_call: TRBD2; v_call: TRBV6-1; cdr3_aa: CASSGLGRDEQFF; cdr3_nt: TGTGCCAGCAGTGGACTAGGGAGGGATGAGCAGTTCTTC
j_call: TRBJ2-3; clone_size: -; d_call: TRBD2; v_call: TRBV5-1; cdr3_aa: CASSFLAGAGTDTQYF; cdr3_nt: TGCGCCAGCAGCTTTCTAGCGGGAGCCGGCACAGATACGCAGTATTTT
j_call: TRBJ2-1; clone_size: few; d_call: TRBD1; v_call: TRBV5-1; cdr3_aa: CASSRDGQGGLEQFF; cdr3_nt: TGCGCCAGCAGCAGAGACGGACAGGGCGGTCTGGAGCAGTTCTTC
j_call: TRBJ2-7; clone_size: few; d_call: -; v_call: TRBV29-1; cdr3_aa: CSVEDHTNSYEQYF; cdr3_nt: TGCAGCGTTGAAGATCACACTAACTCCTACGAGCAGTACTTC
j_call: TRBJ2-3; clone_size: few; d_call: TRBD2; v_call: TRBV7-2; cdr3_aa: CASSLWLAGVADTQYF; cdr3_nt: TGTGCCAGCAGCTTATGGTTAGCGGGAGTCGCAGATACGCAGTATTTT
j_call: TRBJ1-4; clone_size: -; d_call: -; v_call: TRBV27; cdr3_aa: CASSLFGGELFF; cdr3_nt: TGTGCCAGCAGTTTATTCGGGGGGGAACTGTTTTTT
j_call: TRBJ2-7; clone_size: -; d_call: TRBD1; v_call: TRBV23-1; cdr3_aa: CASSQSGGQVLYEQYF; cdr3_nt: TGCGCCAGCAGTCAATCGGGGGGACAGGTCCTCTACGAGCAGTACTTC
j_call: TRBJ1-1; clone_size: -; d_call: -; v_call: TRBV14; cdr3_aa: CASSQGGLTRAFF; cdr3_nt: TGTGCCAGCAGCCAAGGGGGGCTCACTAGGGCTTTCTTT
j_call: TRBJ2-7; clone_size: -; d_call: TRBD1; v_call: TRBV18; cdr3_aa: CASSPLGQGEGEQYF; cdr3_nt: TGTGCCAGCTCACCACTGGGACAGGGAGAAGGCGAGCAGTACTTC
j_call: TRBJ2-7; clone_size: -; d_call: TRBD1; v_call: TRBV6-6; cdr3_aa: CASSSGQGTGEQYF; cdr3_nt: TGTGCCAGCAGTTCGGGACAGGGGACTGGAGAGCAGTACTTC
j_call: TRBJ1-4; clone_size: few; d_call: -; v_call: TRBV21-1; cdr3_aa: CASRALVYEKLFF; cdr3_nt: TGTGCCAGCAGGGCTTTGGTCTATGAAAAACTGTTTTTT
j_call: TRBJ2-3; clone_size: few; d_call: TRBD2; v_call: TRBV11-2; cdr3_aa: CASSFLSSGRGQYF; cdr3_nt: TGTGCCAGCAGCTTTCTGTCTAGCGGGAGAGGGCAGTATTTT
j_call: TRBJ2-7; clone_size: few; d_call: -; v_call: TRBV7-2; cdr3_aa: CASSSFAREQYF; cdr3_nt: TGTGCCAGCAGTTCCTTTGCTCGGGAGCAGTACTTC
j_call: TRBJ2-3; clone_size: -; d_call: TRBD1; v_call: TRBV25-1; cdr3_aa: CASRPGQGWRDTQYF; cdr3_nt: TGTGCCAGCAGGCCTGGACAGGGGTGGAGGGATACGCAGTATTTT
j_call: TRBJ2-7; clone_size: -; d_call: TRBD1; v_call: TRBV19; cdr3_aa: CASSRDRASEQYF; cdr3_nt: TGTGCCAGTAGCCGGGACAGGGCGAGCGAGCAGTACTTC
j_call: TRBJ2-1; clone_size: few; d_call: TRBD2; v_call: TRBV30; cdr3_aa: CAWSRGTRLNEQFF; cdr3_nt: TGTGCCTGGAGTAGGGGGACTAGGCTCAATGAGCAGTTCTTC
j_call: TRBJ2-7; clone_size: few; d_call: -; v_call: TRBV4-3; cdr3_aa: CASSQDPTGIYEQYF; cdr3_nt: TGCGCCAGCAGCCAAGATCCCACAGGGATCTACGAGCAGTACTTC
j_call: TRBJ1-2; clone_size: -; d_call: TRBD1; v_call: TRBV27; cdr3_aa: CASSLAGTGNGYTF; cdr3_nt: TGTGCCAGCAGTCTCGCCGGGACAGGGAACGGCTACACCTTC
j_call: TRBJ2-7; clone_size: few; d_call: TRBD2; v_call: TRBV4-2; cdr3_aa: CASSQPETSGLYEQYF; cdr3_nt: TGTGCCAGCAGCCAACCTGAGACTAGCGGCCTCTACGAGCAGTACTTC
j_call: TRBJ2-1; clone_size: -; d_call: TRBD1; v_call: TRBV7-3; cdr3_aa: CASSLHRGINEQFF; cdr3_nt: TGTGCCAGCAGCTTACACAGGGGTATCAATGAGCAGTTCTTC